This T cell receptor (beta chain) originates from a study of cytomegalovirus exposure and HLA in healthy donors. Produced via immunoSEQ multiplex PCR; TCRdb's table is partial and in-frame only. The sample shows 250,000 or so clones, roughly 87% of them seen only once. V lost 7 bases, J lost 5 bases, and 14 bases lay in between. Germline CDR1 MDHEN, CDR2 SYDVKM. The length of the CDR3 is 13 residues. Sample: PBMCs. The clonotype comes from a man between 18 and 35 years old in good health and CMV-seropositive. The chain links TRBV28 to TRBJ2-5; D is possibly TRBD1 (6 bases). The chain's CDR3 is CASNWGHGETQYF. As DNA, the CDR3 is TGTGCCAGCAACTGGGGGCACGGGGAGACCCAGTACTTC. Filled out from reference TRBV28 and TRBJ2-5, the complete variable domain reads DVKVTQSSRYLVKRTGEKVFLECVQDMDHENMFWYRQDPGLGLRLIYFSYDVKMKEKGDIPEGYSVSREKKERFSLILESASTNQTSMYLCASNWGHGETQYFGPGTRLLVL.